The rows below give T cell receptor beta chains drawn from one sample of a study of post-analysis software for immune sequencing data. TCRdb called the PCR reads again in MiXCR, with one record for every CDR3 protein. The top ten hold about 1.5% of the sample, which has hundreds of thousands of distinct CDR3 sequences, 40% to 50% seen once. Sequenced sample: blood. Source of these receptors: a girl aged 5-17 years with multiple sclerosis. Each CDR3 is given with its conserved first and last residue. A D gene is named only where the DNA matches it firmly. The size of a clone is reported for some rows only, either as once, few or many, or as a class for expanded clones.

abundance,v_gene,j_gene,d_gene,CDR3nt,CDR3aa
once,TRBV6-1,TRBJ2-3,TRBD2,TGTGCCAGCAGCCTGGGACTAGCGGGGGGTTACAGCACAGATACGCAGTATTTT,CASSLGLAGGYSTDTQYF
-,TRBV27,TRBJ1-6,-,TGTGCCAGCAGTCGGGTAAATTCACCCCTCCACTTT,CASSRVNSPLHF
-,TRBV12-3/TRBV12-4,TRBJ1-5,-,TGTGCCAGCAGTATACCCAATCAGCCCCAGCATTTT,CASSIPNQPQHF
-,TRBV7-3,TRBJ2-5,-,TGTGCCAGCAGCTTAACGGCAGGAATTGAGACCCAGTACTTC,CASSLTAGIETQYF
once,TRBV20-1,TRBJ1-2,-,TGCAGTGCTCCCCGGGCGGTCACCGGTGACTATGGCTACACCTTC,CSAPRAVTGDYGYTF
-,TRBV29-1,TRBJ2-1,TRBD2,TGCAGCGGCAAGACTAGCGGGAGCTCCTACAATGAGCAGTTCTTC,CSGKTSGSSYNEQFF
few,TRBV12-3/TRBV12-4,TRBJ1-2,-,TGTGCCAGCAGTAGGGGGAGCTATGGCTACACCTTC,CASSRGSYGYTF
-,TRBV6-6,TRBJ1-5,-,TGTGCCAGCAGTTACAGCGGGGGGGCGAGCAATCAGCCCCAGCATTTT,CASSYSGGASNQPQHF
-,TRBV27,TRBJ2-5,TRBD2,TGTGCCAGCAGTCCCAGCGGGAGGCACACCGAGACCCAGTACTTC,CASSPSGRHTETQYF
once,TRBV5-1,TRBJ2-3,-,TGCGCCAGCAGCTCGGAGGATACAGATACGCAGTATTTT,CASSSEDTDTQYF
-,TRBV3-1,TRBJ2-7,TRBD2,TGTGCCAGCAGCGGTCCGGGACTAGCGGGAGTGGGCGAGCAGTACTTC,CASSGPGLAGVGEQYF
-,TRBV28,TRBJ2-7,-,TGTGCCAGCACCCCCGGTTGGTCTGGGGCCTACGAGCAGTACTTC,CASTPGWSGAYEQYF
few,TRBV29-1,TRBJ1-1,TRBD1,TGCAGCGTTGAGGTTGTTAGGGGGCACACTGAAGCTTTCTTT,CSVEVVRGHTEAFF
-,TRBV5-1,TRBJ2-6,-,TGCGCCAGCAGCTTGGTGGGGGGTCTAATCTCTGGGGCCAACGTCCTGACTTTC,CASSLVGGLISGANVLTF
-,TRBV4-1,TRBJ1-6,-,TGCGCCAGCAGCCAGAATACTGATTCACCCCTCCACTTT,CASSQNTDSPLHF
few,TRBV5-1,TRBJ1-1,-,TGCGCCAGCAGCTTGCGCAGGGACGCTGAAGCTTTCTTT,CASSLRRDAEAFF
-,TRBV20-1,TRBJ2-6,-,TGCAGTGCGTCTCCGGGCTCTGGGGCCAACGTCCTGACTTTC,CSASPGSGANVLTF
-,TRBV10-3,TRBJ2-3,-,TGTGCCATCAGTAACGGACTGTCTAGCACAGATACGCAGTATTTT,CAISNGLSSTDTQYF
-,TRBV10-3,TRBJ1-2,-,TGTGCCATCCGTATGACAGACAACTATGGCTACACCTTC,CAIRMTDNYGYTF
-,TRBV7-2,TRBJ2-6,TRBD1,TGTGCCAGCAGCTCACGACAGGGGGCCTCCCTCAGTGGGGCCAACGTCCTGACTTTC,CASSSRQGASLSGANVLTF